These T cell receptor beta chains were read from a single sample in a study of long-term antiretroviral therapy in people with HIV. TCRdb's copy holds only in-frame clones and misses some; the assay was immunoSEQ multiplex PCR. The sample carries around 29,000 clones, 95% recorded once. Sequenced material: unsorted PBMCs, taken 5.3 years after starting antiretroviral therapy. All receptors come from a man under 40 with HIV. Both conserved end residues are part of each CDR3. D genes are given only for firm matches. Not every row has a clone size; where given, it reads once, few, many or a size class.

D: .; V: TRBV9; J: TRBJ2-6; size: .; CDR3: CASSSPAGLPGGANVLTF; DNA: TGTGCCAGCAGCTCACCCGCGGGGCTCCCAGGGGGGGCCAACGTCCTGACTTTC
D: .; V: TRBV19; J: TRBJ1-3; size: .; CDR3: CASNTALSGNTIYF; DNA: TGTGCCAGTAATACAGCCCTCTCTGGAAACACCATATATTTT
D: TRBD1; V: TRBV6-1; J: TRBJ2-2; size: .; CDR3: CASSPGQGAPGELFF; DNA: TGTGCCAGCAGTCCGGGACAGGGGGCGCCCGGGGAGCTGTTTTTT
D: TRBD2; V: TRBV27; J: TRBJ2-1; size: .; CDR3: CASSLLAGGLQNEQFF; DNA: TGTGCCAGCAGTCTCCTAGCGGGGGGTCTCCAGAATGAGCAGTTCTTC
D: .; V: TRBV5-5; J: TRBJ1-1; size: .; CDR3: CASTVPGKAEAFF; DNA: TGTGCCAGCACCGTCCCAGGGAAGGCTGAAGCTTTCTTT
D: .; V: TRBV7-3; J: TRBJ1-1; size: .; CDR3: CASSLQGFGTEAFF; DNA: TGTGCCAGCAGCTTACAAGGGTTTGGCACTGAAGCTTTCTTT
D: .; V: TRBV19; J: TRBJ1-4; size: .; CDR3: CASNRAVLGEKLFF; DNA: TGTGCCAGTAACCGGGCAGTACTAGGTGAAAAACTGTTTTTT
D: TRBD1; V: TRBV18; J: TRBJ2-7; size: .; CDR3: CASSAGTGGFEEQYF; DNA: TGTGCCAGCTCAGCCGGGACAGGGGGCTTTGAAGAGCAGTACTTC
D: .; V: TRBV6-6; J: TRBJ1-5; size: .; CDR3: CASSYSAAQPQHF; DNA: TGTGCCAGCAGTTACTCCGCCGCCCAGCCCCAGCATTTT
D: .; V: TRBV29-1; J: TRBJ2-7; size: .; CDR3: CSVDFSGEQYF; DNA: TGCAGCGTTGATTTTTCGGGGGAGCAGTACTTC
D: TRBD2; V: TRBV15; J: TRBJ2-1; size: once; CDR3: CATTERASGSPEQFF; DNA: TGTGCCACCACGGAGAGGGCTAGCGGGAGCCCTGAGCAGTTCTTC
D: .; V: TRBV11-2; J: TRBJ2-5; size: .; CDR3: CASSRRQSREETQYF; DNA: TGTGCCAGCAGCCGCCGCCAATCCAGGGAAGAGACCCAGTACTTC
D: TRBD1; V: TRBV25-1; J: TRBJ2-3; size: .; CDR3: CASSAGTGRADTQYF; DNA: TGTGCCAGCAGTGCCGGGACAGGGCGGGCAGATACGCAGTATTTT
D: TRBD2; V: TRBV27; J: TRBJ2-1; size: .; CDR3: CASRRGVGIHNEQFF; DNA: TGTGCCAGCAGGCGGGGGGTGGGAATCCACAATGAGCAGTTCTTC
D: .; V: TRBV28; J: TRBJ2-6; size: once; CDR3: CASSPRDLPGANVLTF; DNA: TGTGCCAGCAGTCCCCGGGATCTCCCTGGGGCCAACGTCCTGACTTTC
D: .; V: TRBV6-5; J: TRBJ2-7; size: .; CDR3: CASRGKGSYEQYF; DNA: TGTGCCAGCAGGGGGAAGGGGAGCTACGAGCAGTACTTC
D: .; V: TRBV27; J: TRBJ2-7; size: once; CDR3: CASSFYSTYEQYF; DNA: TGTGCCAGCAGTTTTTATTCAACCTACGAGCAGTACTTC
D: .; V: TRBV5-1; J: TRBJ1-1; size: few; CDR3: CASSLDTEAFF; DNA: TGCGCCAGCAGCTTGGACACTGAAGCTTTCTTT
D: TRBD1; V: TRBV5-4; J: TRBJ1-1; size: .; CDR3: CASSGPGQGRNTEAFF; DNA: TGTGCCAGCAGCGGCCCGGGACAGGGGAGGAACACTGAAGCTTTCTTT
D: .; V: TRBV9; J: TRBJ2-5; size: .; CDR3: CASSKRGGETQYF; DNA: TGTGCCAGCAGCAAGAGGGGCGGGGAGACCCAGTACTTC
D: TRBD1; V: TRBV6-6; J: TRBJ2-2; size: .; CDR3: CASSYSYRGVTGELFF; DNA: TGTGCCAGCAGTTACTCTTACAGGGGGGTCACCGGGGAGCTGTTTTTT
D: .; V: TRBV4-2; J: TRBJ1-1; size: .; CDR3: CASSQERQNTEAFF; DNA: TGTGCCAGCAGCCAAGAACGACAGAACACTGAAGCTTTCTTT
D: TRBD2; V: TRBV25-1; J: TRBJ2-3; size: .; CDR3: CASRRGGDTQYF; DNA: TGTGCCAGCAGGCGGGGAGGGGATACGCAGTATTTT
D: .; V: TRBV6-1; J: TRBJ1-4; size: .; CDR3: CASASRGPLEKLFF; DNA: TGTGCCAGCGCCAGCAGGGGACCTCTTGAAAAACTGTTTTTT
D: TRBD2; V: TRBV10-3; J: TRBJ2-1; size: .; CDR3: CAITAGLAGGDEQFF; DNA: TGTGCCATCACCGCGGGACTAGCGGGAGGCGATGAGCAGTTCTTC
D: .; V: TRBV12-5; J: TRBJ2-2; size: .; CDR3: CASGFTISRGSGELFF; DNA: TGTGCTAGTGGTTTCACCATATCCAGGGGTTCCGGGGAGCTGTTTTTT
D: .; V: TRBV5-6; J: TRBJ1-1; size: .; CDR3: CASSLATPTEAFF; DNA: TGTGCCAGCAGCTTGGCCACCCCCACTGAAGCTTTCTTT
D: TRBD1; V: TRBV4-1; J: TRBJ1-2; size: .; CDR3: CASSQDKGANYGYTF; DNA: TGCGCCAGCAGCCAAGACAAGGGGGCAAACTATGGCTACACCTTC
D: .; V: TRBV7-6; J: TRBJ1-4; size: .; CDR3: CASTPSGSTNEKLFF; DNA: TGTGCCAGCACCCCCAGTGGCAGCACCAATGAAAAACTGTTTTTT
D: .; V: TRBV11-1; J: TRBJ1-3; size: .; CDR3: CASSVPGRGNTIYF; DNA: TGTGCCAGCAGCGTTCCGGGAAGGGGAAACACCATATATTTT
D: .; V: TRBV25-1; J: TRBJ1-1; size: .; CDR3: CASSEYTLFEAFF; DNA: TGTGCCAGCAGTGAATATACCCTGTTTGAAGCTTTCTTT
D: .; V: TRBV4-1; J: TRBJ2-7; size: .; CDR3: CASSQAENSYEQYF; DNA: TGCGCCAGCAGCCAAGCCGAGAATTCCTACGAGCAGTACTTC
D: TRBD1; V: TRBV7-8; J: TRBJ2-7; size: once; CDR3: CASSLREGALVEQYF; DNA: TGTGCCAGCAGCTTGCGCGAGGGGGCATTGGTCGAGCAGTACTTC
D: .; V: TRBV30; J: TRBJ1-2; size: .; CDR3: CAWSKPDGYGYTF; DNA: TGTGCCTGGAGTAAGCCGGACGGCTATGGCTACACCTTC
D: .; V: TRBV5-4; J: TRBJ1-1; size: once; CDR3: CASSLARNTEAFF; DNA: TGTGCCAGCAGCTTGGCTAGGAACACTGAAGCTTTCTTT
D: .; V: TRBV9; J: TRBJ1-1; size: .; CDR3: CASSLNTGNTEAFF; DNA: TGTGCCAGCAGCCTGAATACAGGGAACACTGAAGCTTTCTTT
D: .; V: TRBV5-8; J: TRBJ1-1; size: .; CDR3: CASSAHPNTEAFF; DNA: TGTGCCAGCAGCGCTCACCCAAACACTGAAGCTTTCTTT
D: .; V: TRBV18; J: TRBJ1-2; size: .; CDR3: CASSPRSRREGGYTF; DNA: TGTGCCAGCTCACCACGGTCGCGCAGGGAAGGCGGCTACACCTTC
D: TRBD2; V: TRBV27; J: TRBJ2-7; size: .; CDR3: CASSPRGERGVYLSYEQYF; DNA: TGTGCCAGCAGTCCTCGGGGGGAGCGGGGGGTATATCTATCCTACGAGCAGTACTTC
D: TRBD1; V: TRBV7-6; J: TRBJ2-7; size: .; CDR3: CASSLATGSGWEQYF; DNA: TGTGCCAGCAGCTTAGCGACAGGGTCAGGGTGGGAGCAGTACTTC
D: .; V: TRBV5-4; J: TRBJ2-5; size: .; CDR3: CASSLKPQEETQYF; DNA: TGTGCCAGCAGCTTGAAACCGCAGGAAGAGACCCAGTACTTC
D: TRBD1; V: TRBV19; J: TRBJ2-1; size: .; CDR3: CASTEGGTYNEQFF; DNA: TGTGCCAGTACGGAAGGGGGCACGTACAATGAGCAGTTCTTC
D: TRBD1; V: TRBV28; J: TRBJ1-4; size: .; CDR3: CASNSGQGRKLFF; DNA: TGTGCCAGCAACTCCGGACAGGGTAGAAAACTGTTTTTT
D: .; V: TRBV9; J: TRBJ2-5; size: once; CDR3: CASSVSGLGQETQYF; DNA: TGTGCCAGCAGCGTATCTGGCTTGGGTCAAGAGACCCAGTACTTC